Below, 6 T cell receptor beta chains from the same sample are listed, as sequenced in a study of blood T cell repertoires in COVID-19. This table comes from immunoSEQ multiplex PCR, and its TCRdb copy is limited to in-frame clones, with some not included. This table has approximately 53,000 clones, approximately 83% appearing once. The sequenced material came from peripheral blood. All receptors come from a man aged 40-50 years with acute or convalescent COVID-19.

The V call is TRBV9, the J call TRBJ1-2; no reliable D call. The CDR3 has 13 amino acids. Trimming cost V 0 bases and J 7 bases, with 10 bases left between them. Germline CDR1 and CDR2: SGDLS and YYNGEE. CDR3 residues: CASSVAIRGGYTF. CDR3 in DNA: TGTGCCAGCAGCGTAGCAATTCGGGGTGGCTACACCTTC.

The chain is built from TRBV19 and TRBJ1-2, with 7 bases aligning to TRBD1. The ends lost 6 bases at V and 0 bases at J; junction bases unmatched: 1. The germline V gene has CDR1 LNHDA and CDR2 SQIVND (reference sequence). This CDR3 is 13 amino acids long. The CDR3 DNA follows: TGTGCCAGTAGCGGACAGGCTAACTATGGCTACACCTTC. This sequence encodes CASSGQANYGYTF.

The CDR3 here is CASSRTGGLDTQYF. In DNA form, the CDR3 reads TGTGCCAGCAGCCGGACAGGGGGCTTAGATACGCAGTATTTT. The chain uses TRBV11-2 and TRBJ2-3, with 11 bases lining up with TRBD1. V shed 5 bases and J 5 bases; nucleotides not matched to a gene: 3. The germline V gene has CDR1 SGHAT and CDR2 FQNNGV. The CDR3 spans 14 residues.

This clone was seen a few times. This chain uses TRBV7-9 with TRBJ2-7; 7 bases are a match to TRBD2. Germline CDR1 SEHNR, CDR2 FQNEAQ (reference sequence). Trimming cost V 2 bases and J 7 bases; bases outside gene matches: 11. The CDR3 has 15 residues. The CDR3: CASSLNYLGRGEQYF. In DNA form, the CDR3 reads TGTGCCAGCAGCTTAAACTACCTCGGGCGGGGGGAGCAGTACTTC. Drawing the rest from reference TRBV7-9 and TRBJ2-7, the complete variable domain is DTGVSQNPRHKITKRGQNVTFRCDPISEHNRLYWYRQTLGQGPEFLTYFQNEAQLEKSRLLSDRFSAERPKGSFSTLEIQRTEQGDSAMYLCASSLNYLGRGEQYFGPGTRLTVT.

V and J are TRBV6-1 and TRBJ2-7, with D possibly TRBD1 on 7 matching bases. The CDR3 runs to 15 residues. The V and J ends lost 1 base and 5 bases respectively, with 15 bases between them. Germline V lookup: CDR1 MNHNS, CDR2 SASEGT. The CDR3: CASSEVGGRGDEQYF. The CDR3 coding sequence is TGTGCCAGCAGTGAAGTCGGAGGCAGGGGGGACGAGCAGTACTTC.

The genes are TRBV30 and TRBJ1-2, with TRBD1 matching 7 bases. The CDR3 extends over 14 amino acids. Germline assignment: CDR1 GTSNPN and CDR2 SVGIG (reference sequence). After removal of 5 bases from V and 4 bases from J, the junction contained 10 bases not matched to a gene. The CDR3 coding sequence is TGTGCCTGGGCCCGGACAGGACGAATCTATGGCTACACCTTC. Its translation is CAWARTGRIYGYTF.